This passage covers 20 T cell receptor beta chains from one sample sequenced in a study of tumor-infiltrating lymphocytes in primary liver carcinoma. Researchers drew blood RNA from unsorted whole blood and extracted germline DNA as well. TCR beta cDNA was reverse-transcribed from about 500 ng of total RNA. The reaction used a constant-region primer and ProtoScript II reverse transcriptase. For TCR beta, libraries were produced by three nested multiplex PCR rounds using slightly modified ARM-PCR. Researchers ran the first two PCR rounds for roughly 10 cycles each with TRBV1-TRBV30 forward primers and a C-beta reverse primer. Via MiXCR, TCRdb re-called the multiplex PCR reads, giving one row per CDR3 protein. The top ten clones hold about 72% of a sample with some 180,000 distinct CDR3 sequences, 50% to 75% of them seen once. The sequencing input was peripheral blood. The source is a man in his forties with primary liver carcinoma and hepatitis B virus infection.

Concerning this clonotype itself: Relative to the germline gene, one junction end is altered; a read error may explain this. The rearrangement joins TRBV11-2 to TRBJ2-7, with no clear D. There are 14 residues in the CDR3. The germline V gene encodes CDR1 SGHAT and CDR2 FQNNGV. DNA of the CDR3: TGTGCCTGCAGCTTAACAGACGGAGCCTACGGGCAATACTTC. It encodes CACSLTDGAYGQYF.

With respect to this clonotype: This may be a read error, as it is one base from a much larger clone. Since the CDR3 does not end with the conserved phenylalanine or tryptophan, this likely comes from a read error. The chain recombines TRBV11-2 with TRBJ2-5, with unresolved D. Trimming shortened V by 0 bases and J by 0 bases, and 8 bases separated the two germline ends. Germline V lookup: CDR1 SGHAT, CDR2 FQNNGV. The CDR3 contains 15 residues. The CDR3 spells CASSLDPGNQETQYL. The CDR3 region has the DNA TGTGCCAGCAGCTTAGATCCCGGAAACCAAGAGACCCAGTACCTC.

This clonotype was detected only a few times. The V gene is TRBV29-1, the J gene TRBJ1-1, with 9 bases identical to TRBD1. V gave up 3 bases and J gave up 7 bases; unmatched junction bases: 3. Germline V CDR1 and CDR2: SQVTM, ANQGSEA. The length of the CDR3 is 12 residues. CDR3 DNA: TGCAGCGTTGAGGAGGACAGGGGTGAAGCTTTCTTT. Its protein product is CSVEEDRGEAFF.

The chain employs TRBV5-6 and TRBJ2-3; TRBD1 aligns across 7 bases. CDR3 length: 15 residues. V lost 0 bases, J lost 4 bases, and 5 bases stayed unmatched. Germline V CDR1 and CDR2: SGHDT, YYEEEE. DNA of the CDR3: TGTGCCAGCAGCTTGGTGCAGGGGGTGCCAGATACGCAGTATTTT. Amino acid sequence: CASSLVQGVPDTQYF.

A note on this clonotype: It is likely a read error, because the conserved phenylalanine at the end of the CDR3 is missing. The rearrangement uses TRBV11-2 and TRBJ1-1; no reliable D call. This CDR3 comprises 15 residues. The germline gives CDR1 SGHAT, CDR2 FQNNGV. Here the CDR3 reads CASSLDRTLSTEAFL. The CDR3 bases are TGTGCCAGTAGCTTAGATCGCACTCTGAGCACTGAAGCTTTCCTT.

The chain combines TRBV6-1 with TRBJ1-1, with a weak D call TRBD1 (5 bases). Per germline, CDR1 MNHNS and CDR2 SASEGT. Deletions cut 0 bases from V and 4 bases from J, with 12 bases between. This CDR3 has 15 amino acids. The CDR3 bases are TGTGCCAGCAGTGAAGCGTATTTGGGGCCCACTGAAGCTTTCTTT. Protein: CASSEAYLGPTEAFF.

Note on this clonotype: The junction departs from the called germline gene at one end, perhaps through a read error. The chain has TRBV11-2 and TRBJ2-1, with 8 bases lining up with TRBD2. The CDR3 contains 14 residues. CDR1 is SGHAT, CDR2 FQNNGV, per germline. The CDR3 DNA reads as TGTGCCTGCAGCCCGGGAGGGCCGTACAATGAACAGTTCTTC. This gives the protein CACSPGGPYNEQFF. The full variable domain, its missing parts supplied by reference TRBV11-2 and TRBJ2-1, is EAGVAQSPRYKIIEKRQSVAFWCNPISGHATLYWYQQILGQGPKLLIQFQNNGVVDDSQLPKDRFSAERLKGVDSTLKIQPAKLEDSAVYLCACSPGGPYNEQFFGPGTRLTVL.

On this clonotype itself: The missing conserved phenylalanine or tryptophan at the end of this CDR3 makes a read error likely. V gene TRBV5-6 combines with J gene TRBJ2-7, with D perhaps matching TRBD2 (5 bases). The germline V gene has CDR1 SGHDT and CDR2 YYEEEE. Between the trimmed V and J ends, which lost 5 bases and 5 bases, there was a span of 14 bases. The CDR3 spans 13 residues. CDR3 nucleotide sequence: TGTGCCAGCAGATCCGGGATGTTAGACGAGCAGTACTCC. It is translated as CASRSGMLDEQYS.

About this clonotype: A much larger clone differs from this one at a single base, so this may be a read error. V usage is TRBV11-2 and J usage is TRBJ2-6; D not certain. The V gene lost 5 bases and the J gene lost 2 bases, with 13 bases spanning the gap. Germline CDR1 SGHAT, CDR2 FQNNGV. The CDR3 runs to 16 residues. For the CDR3, the DNA is TGTGCCAGCAGCCAATTACAATCGGCTGGGGCCAACGTCCTGACTTTC. It encodes CASSQLQSAGANVLTF.

This chain connects TRBV4-1 to TRBJ1-1, with D hard to call. CDR3 length equals 15 residues. V was trimmed by 3 bases and J by 7 bases, leaving 18 bases between them. The V gene's germline CDR1 is MGHRA and CDR2 YSYEKL. CDR3 in amino acids: CASSHPQRLNSEAFF. CDR3 DNA: TGCGCCAGCAGCCACCCCCAGAGATTGAATAGTGAAGCTTTCTTT.

In regard to this clonotype: This CDR3 fails to terminate in the conserved phenylalanine or tryptophan, so it likely reflects a read error. The DNA is left out, because the CDR3 cannot be placed on it with certainty; the CDR3 is given as TCRdb lists it. The V and J genes are TRBV11-2 and TRBJ2-7; the DNA was not used to check the table's D call, TRBD2. Germline-derived CDR1 and CDR2 are SGHAT and FQNNGV. The CDR3 length is 12 residues, termini included. The CDR3 sequence is CASSASGYEQYL.

In the case of this clonotype: This sequence may be a read error, since a much larger clone differs from it by one base. DNA of the CDR3: TGCAGCGTTGGGATGGACAGCTACGAGCAGTACTTC. It is translated as CSVGMDSYEQYF. V usage is TRBV29-1 and J usage is TRBJ2-7, with a weak D call TRBD1 (6 bases). The CDR3 consists of 12 residues. V gave up 4 bases and J gave up 3 bases, with 10 bases separating them. Germline CDR1 SQVTM, CDR2 ANQGSEA.

About this clonotype: Given the absence of the conserved phenylalanine or tryptophan at the CDR3 end, a read error is likely. The chain links TRBV5-1 to TRBJ2-7, with 7 bases lining up with TRBD2. Germline CDR1 SGHRS, CDR2 YFSETQ. The CDR3 loop spans 12 amino acids. DNA for the CDR3: TGCGCCAACAGCTGGGCGGGGGACGAGCAGTACTTA. Protein: CANSWAGDEQYL.

This clonotype was observed a few times. This rearrangement joins TRBV14 to TRBJ1-2; D uncertain. Trimming cost V 0 bases and J 8 bases, with 7 bases left between them. The CDR3 contains 12 residues. The germline gives CDR1 SGHDN, CDR2 FVKESK. In DNA form, the CDR3 reads TGTGCCAGCAGCCAAGATACAATCGGCTACACCTTC. Amino acid sequence: CASSQDTIGYTF.

Note on this clonotype: The CDR3 end shows no conserved phenylalanine or tryptophan, and so a read error is likely. The chain links TRBV30 to TRBJ2-7, with 12 bases fitting TRBD1. The CDR3 runs 16 residues. CDR1 and CDR2 from the germline V gene are GTSNPN and SVGIG (reference sequence). Germline trimming cut 3 bases from V and 4 bases from J; bases unmatched to any gene: 10. The CDR3: CAWSVRRDRGRYEQYL. The CDR3 region has the DNA TGTGCCTGGAGCGTCAGACGGGACAGGGGGCGTTACGAGCAGTACCTC.

This sequence joins TRBV5-4 and TRBJ2-2, with 8 bases that match TRBD1. V lost 7 bases, J lost 5 bases, and 13 bases stayed unmatched. The length of the CDR3 is 16 residues. Germline assignment: CDR1 SGHNT and CDR2 YYREEE (reference sequence). The CDR3 is CASQLEIRGRTGELFF. The CDR3 bases are TGTGCCAGCCAGCTTGAAATCAGGGGGCGGACCGGGGAGCTGTTTTTT.

This clonotype was observed many times. The J gene is TRBJ2-2, the V gene TRBV11-2; D perhaps matches TRBD2 (5 bases). The ends were cut back, 2 bases at V and 3 bases at J, with 16 bases in the middle. Germline loops: CDR1 SGHAT, CDR2 FQNNGV. This CDR3 region has 17 residues. CDR3 residues: CASSLRVWRADTGELFF. The CDR3 bases are TGTGCCAGCAGCTTAAGGGTGTGGCGGGCCGACACCGGGGAGCTGTTTTTT.

To note about this clonotype: The final CDR3 position lacks the conserved phenylalanine or tryptophan, pointing to a likely read error. V is TRBV11-1 and J is TRBJ2-3; weak D call: TRBD2 (5 bases). This CDR3 contains 13 residues. Trimming stripped 5 bases from V and 6 bases from J, with 12 bases between. CDR1 and CDR2 (germline): SGHAT, FQDESV (reference sequence). CDR3 nucleotide sequence: TGTGCCAGCAGCGGACTTGTGAGGGATACGCAGTATTTA. Amino acid sequence: CASSGLVRDTQYL.

This clonotype has a handful of counts. This could be a read error, since a much larger clone is one nucleotide away. This sequence joins TRBV11-2 and TRBJ1-6, with unresolved D. Trimming removed 5 bases at V and 7 bases at J, with 6 bases between. Germline V lookup: CDR1 SGHAT, CDR2 FQNNGV. The CDR3 runs 12 residues. Written as DNA, the CDR3 is TGTGCCAGCAGCCTAACGAATTCACCCCTCCACTTT. Its protein is CASSLTNSPLHF.

In the case of this clonotype: The CDR3 does not end in the conserved phenylalanine or tryptophan, so this is likely a read error. The chain couples TRBV12-3 or TRBV12-4 to TRBJ2-1; 11 bases line up with TRBD2. This CDR3 spans 14 amino acids. Unmatched junction bases numbered 6, after V lost 8 bases and J lost 6 bases. The CDR3 DNA reads TGTGCCAGCCGCGGACTAGCGGGTCCCAATGAGCAGTTCTTG. Its protein is CASRGLAGPNEQFL.